The 10 T cell receptor beta chains given below trace back to one sample, sequenced in a study of cytomegalovirus exposure and HLA in healthy donors. This PCR relied on a set of 60 Vbeta primers and 13 Jbeta primers. Only in-frame clones appear in the TCRdb table, and some are missing; sequencing was by immunoSEQ multiplex PCR. In the table there are 150,000 to 200,000 clones, roughly 77% of which are singletons. The material sequenced was PBMCs. Source of these receptors: a woman aged 45-65 years in good health and CMV-seronegative.

This clone has more than one count but fewer than ten. At one boundary the junction diverges from the germline segment, which might be a read error. This chain connects TRBV7-9 to TRBJ2-7; 9 bases align to TRBD2. The CDR3 totals 17 residues. Germline-derived CDR1 and CDR2 are SEHNR and FQNEAQ (reference sequence). CDR3 protein: CSSSRGGAGGSSYEQYF. The CDR3 nucleotides read TGTTCCAGCAGCCGGGGCGGGGCGGGAGGGAGCTCCTACGAGCAGTACTTC.

This clone was recorded once. The genes are TRBV7-2 and TRBJ1-5, with TRBD1 identical over 9 bases. The length of the CDR3 is 13 residues. Germline CDR1 and CDR2: SGHTA and FQGNSA. V lost 7 bases to trimming and J lost 6 bases; unmatched junction nucleotides: 4. The CDR3 DNA sequence: TGTGCCAGCACAAGACAGGGGGGTCAGCCCCAGCATTTT. This gives the protein CASTRQGGQPQHF.

The chain couples TRBV4-1 to TRBJ2-1, with 7 nucleotides matching TRBD1. The CDR3 is 18 residues long. CDR1 is MGHRA, CDR2 YSYEKL, per germline. After removal of 0 bases from V and 1 base from J, the junction contained 9 bases not matched to a gene. The CDR3 nucleotides read TGCGCCAGCAGCCAAGAAGGGACAGATTTCTTTTCCTACAATGAGCAGTTCTTC. As protein: CASSQEGTDFFSYNEQFF.

This clone came up a few times. The chain recombines TRBV19 with TRBJ2-1; D is ambiguous. The germline V gene encodes CDR1 LNHDA and CDR2 SQIVND (reference sequence). CDR3 length equals 15 residues. Between the trimmed V and J ends, which lost 1 base and 4 bases, there was a span of 11 bases. CDR3: CASSIGETDYNEQFF. CDR3 sequence (DNA): TGTGCCAGTAGTATAGGTGAAACAGATTACAATGAGCAGTTCTTC. Drawing the rest from reference TRBV19 and TRBJ2-1, the complete variable domain is DGGITQSPKYLFRKEGQNVTLSCEQNLNHDAMYWYRQDPGQGLRLIYYSQIVNDFQKGDIAEGYSVSREKKESFPLTVTSAQKNPTAFYLCASSIGETDYNEQFFGPGTRLTVL.

The V and J genes are TRBV27 and TRBJ2-1; D is possibly TRBD2 (6 bases). Trimming cost V 5 bases and J 8 bases, with 22 bases left between them. This CDR3 contains 16 residues. Germline CDR1 and CDR2: MNHEY and SMNVEV (reference sequence). The CDR3 region is CASSGPGLRTRDEQFF. The CDR3 coding sequence is TGTGCCAGCAGTGGACCGGGACTTAGGACTCGCGATGAGCAGTTCTTC.

The genes are TRBV6-5 and TRBJ1-1; 7 bases fit TRBD1. The CDR3 spans 15 residues. Germline CDR1 and CDR2: MNHEY and SVGAGI. V trimming: 6 bases; J trimming: 1 base; junction bases outside the gene matches: 8. The CDR3: CASSPPRGQNTEAFF. Here the CDR3 DNA reads TGTGCCAGCAGCCCCCCGAGGGGGCAGAACACTGAAGCTTTCTTT.

In the case of this clone: This specimen includes other DNA sequences encoding the same CDR3. The chain links TRBV29-1 to TRBJ2-3; weak D call: TRBD1 (5 bases). Per germline, CDR1 SQVTM and CDR2 ANQGSEA. The CDR3 is 15 residues long. V was trimmed by 7 bases and J by 2 bases, leaving 19 bases between them. The chain's CDR3 is CSAVPPDRDTDTQYF. The CDR3 DNA sequence: TGCAGCGCTGTCCCCCCAGACAGAGACACAGATACGCAGTATTTT.

This clone was observed a few times. This chain connects TRBV9 to TRBJ2-1, with 8 nucleotides matching TRBD2. There are 15 residues in the CDR3. V was clipped by 2 bases and J by 7 bases; unmatched bases: 8. The germline gives CDR1 SGDLS, CDR2 YYNGEE. CDR3 amino acids: CASSVGGAFSNEQFF. The CDR3 coding sequence is TGTGCCAGCAGCGTCGGGGGGGCCTTTTCTAATGAGCAGTTCTTC. The variable domain in full, completed from reference TRBV9 and TRBJ2-1, reads DSGVTQTPKHLITATGQRVTLRCSPRSGDLSVYWYQQSLDQGLQFLIQYYNGEERAKGNILERFSAQQFPDLHSELNLSSLELGDSALYFCASSVGGAFSNEQFFGPGTRLTVL.

The rearrangement joins TRBV2 to TRBJ2-5, with 8 bases fitting TRBD1. The V and J ends lost 4 bases and 7 bases, in that order; junction bases with no gene match: 8. The CDR3 contains 14 residues. The V gene's germline CDR1 is SNHLY and CDR2 FYNNEI. The CDR3 protein is CASSGVATGGTQYF. In DNA form, the CDR3 reads TGTGCCAGCAGTGGGGTTGCAACAGGGGGGACCCAGTACTTC.

The CDR3 protein is CASSPRGGSAPPLHF. DNA of the CDR3: TGTGCCAGCAGTCCGCGGGGAGGGTCGGCGCCACCCCTCCACTTT. This chain joins TRBV6-1 and TRBJ1-6; no definite D call. Germline V gives CDR1 MNHNS, CDR2 SASEGT. The V gene lost 5 bases and the J gene lost 11 bases, with 19 bases spanning the gap. The CDR3 runs 15 residues.